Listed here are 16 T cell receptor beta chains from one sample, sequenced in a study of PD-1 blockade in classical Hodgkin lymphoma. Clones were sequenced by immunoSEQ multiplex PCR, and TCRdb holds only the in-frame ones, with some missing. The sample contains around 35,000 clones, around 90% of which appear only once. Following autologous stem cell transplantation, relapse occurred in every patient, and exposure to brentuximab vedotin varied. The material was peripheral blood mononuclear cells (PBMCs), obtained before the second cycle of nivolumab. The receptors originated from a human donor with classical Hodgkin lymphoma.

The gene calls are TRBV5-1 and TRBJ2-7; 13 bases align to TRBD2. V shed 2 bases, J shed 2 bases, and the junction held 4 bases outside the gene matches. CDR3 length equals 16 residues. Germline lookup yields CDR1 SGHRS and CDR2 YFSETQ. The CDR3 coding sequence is TGCGCCAGCAGCTTTTCCGGGACTAGCGGGACCTACGAGCAGTACTTC. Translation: CASSFSGTSGTYEQYF.

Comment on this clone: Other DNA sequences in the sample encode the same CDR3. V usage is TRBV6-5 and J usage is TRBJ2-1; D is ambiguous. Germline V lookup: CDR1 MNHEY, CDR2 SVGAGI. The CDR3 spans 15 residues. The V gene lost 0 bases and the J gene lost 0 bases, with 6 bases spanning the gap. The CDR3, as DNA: TGTGCCAGCAGTTACTCACCTAGCTCCTACAATGAGCAGTTCTTC. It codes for CASSYSPSSYNEQFF.

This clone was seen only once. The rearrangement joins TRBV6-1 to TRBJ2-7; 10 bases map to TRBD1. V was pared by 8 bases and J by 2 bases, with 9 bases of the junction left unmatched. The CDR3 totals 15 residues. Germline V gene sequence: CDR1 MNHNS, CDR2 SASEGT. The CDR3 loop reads CASSPTGTGAYEQYF. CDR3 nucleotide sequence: TGTGCCAGCTCCCCGACCGGGACAGGGGCCTACGAGCAGTACTTC.

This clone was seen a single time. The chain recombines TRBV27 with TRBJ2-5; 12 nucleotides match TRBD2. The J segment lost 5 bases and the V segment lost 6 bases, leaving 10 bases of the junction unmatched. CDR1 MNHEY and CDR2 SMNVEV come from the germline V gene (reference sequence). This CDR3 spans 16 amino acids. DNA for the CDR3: TGTGCCAGCAGACTGACTAGCGGGAGACGAGTGGAGACCCAGTACTTC. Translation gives CASRLTSGRRVETQYF.

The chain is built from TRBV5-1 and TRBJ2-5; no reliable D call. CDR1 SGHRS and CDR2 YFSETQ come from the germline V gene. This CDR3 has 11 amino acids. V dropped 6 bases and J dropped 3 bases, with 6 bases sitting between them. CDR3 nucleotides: TGCGCCAGCAAGGGTGAAGAGACCCAGTACTTC. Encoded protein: CASKGEETQYF.

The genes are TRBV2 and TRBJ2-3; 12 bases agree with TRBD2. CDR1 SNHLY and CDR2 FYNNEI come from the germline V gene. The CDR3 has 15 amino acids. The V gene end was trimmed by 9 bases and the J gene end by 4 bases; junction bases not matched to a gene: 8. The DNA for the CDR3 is TGTGCCAGTCCTACTAGCGGGGGGCGGGCAGATACGCAGTATTTT. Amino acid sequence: CASPTSGGRADTQYF.

CDR3 sequence: CASSLSWENEQFF. In DNA form, the CDR3 reads TGTGCCAGCAGTTTATCTTGGGAAAATGAGCAGTTCTTC. J is TRBJ2-1 and V is TRBV27, with D unresolved. V lost 0 bases, J lost 7 bases, and 7 bases lay in between. Germline V gives CDR1 MNHEY, CDR2 SMNVEV (reference sequence). The CDR3 covers 13 residues.

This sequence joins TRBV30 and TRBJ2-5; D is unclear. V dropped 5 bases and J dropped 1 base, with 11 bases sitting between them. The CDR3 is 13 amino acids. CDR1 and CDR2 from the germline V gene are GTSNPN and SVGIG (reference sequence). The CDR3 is CAWRRQGQETQYF. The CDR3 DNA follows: TGTGCCTGGCGCCGGCAAGGCCAAGAGACCCAGTACTTC.

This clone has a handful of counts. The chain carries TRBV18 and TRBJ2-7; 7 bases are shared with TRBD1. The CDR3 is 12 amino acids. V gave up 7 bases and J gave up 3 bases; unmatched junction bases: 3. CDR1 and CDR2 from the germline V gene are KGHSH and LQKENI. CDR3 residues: CASLGTVYEQYF. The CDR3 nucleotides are TGTGCCAGCTTAGGGACAGTCTACGAGCAGTACTTC.

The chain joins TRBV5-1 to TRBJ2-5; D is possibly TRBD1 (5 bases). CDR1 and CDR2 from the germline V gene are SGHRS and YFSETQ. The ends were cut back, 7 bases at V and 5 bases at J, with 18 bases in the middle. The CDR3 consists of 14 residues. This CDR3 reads CASCAGSLGETQYF. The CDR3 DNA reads TGCGCCAGCTGCGCAGGGTCCCTCGGGGAGACCCAGTACTTC.

The CDR3 DNA reads TGTGCCAGCTCACCGGAATGGACAGCGAATGGAAACACCATATATTTT. It is translated as CASSPEWTANGNTIYF. V usage is TRBV18 and J usage is TRBJ1-3; D perhaps matches TRBD1 (6 bases). Deletions cut 3 bases from V and 3 bases from J, with 15 bases between. Germline CDR1 reads KGHSH; CDR2 reads LQKENI. The CDR3 runs 16 residues.

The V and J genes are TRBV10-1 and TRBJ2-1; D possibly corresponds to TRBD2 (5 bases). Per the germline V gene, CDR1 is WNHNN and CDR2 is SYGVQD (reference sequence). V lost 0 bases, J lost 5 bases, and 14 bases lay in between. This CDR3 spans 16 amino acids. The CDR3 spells CASSESLAGMHNEQFF. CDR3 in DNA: TGCGCCAGCAGTGAGTCCCTTGCGGGTATGCACAATGAGCAGTTCTTC.

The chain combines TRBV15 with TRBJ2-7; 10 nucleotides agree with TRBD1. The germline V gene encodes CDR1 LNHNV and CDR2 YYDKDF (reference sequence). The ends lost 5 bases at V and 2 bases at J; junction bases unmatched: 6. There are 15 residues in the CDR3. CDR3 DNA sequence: TGTGCCACCAGCTACAGGACAGGGGGGGCCTACGAGCAGTACTTC. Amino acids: CATSYRTGGAYEQYF.

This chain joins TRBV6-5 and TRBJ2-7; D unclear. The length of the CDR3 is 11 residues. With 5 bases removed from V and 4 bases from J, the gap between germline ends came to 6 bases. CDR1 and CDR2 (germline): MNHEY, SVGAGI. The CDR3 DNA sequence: TGTGCCAGCAGTCTTAATTACGAGCAGTACTTC. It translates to CASSLNYEQYF.

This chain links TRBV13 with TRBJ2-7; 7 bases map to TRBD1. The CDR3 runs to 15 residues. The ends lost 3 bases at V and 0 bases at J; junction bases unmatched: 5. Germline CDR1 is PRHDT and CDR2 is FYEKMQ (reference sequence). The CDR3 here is CASSLRQGASYEQYF. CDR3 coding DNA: TGTGCCAGCAGCTTGCGACAGGGAGCCTCCTACGAGCAGTACTTC.

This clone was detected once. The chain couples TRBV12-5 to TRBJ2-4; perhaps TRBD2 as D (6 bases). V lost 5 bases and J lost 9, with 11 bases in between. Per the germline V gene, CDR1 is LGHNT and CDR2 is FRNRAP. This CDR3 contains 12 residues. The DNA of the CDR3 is TGTGCTAGTGGTATACCCGGGGGCATTCAGTACTTC. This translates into CASGIPGGIQYF.